The entry below describes one T cell receptor beta chain. As processed by the authors: Counts of nucleated cells, estimated from reference gene primer amplification, were obtained. TCRdb's table, derived via immunoSEQ multiplex PCR, lists solely in-frame clones and lacks some. V, J and clone size were drawn from that table, and D and trimming were deduced from the DNA. Of around 90,000 clones detected, 87% appear once; the ten largest clones hold 15%. Trimming cost V 4 bases and J 5 bases, with 9 bases left between them. This CDR3 has 13 residues. The V gene's germline CDR1 is MGHRA and CDR2 YSYEKL. This sample was included in a study of blood T cell repertoires in COVID-19. Study-level information: Whether acute or convalescent, the COVID-19 samples came from the United States, Italy and Spain.

The receptor was isolated from a male donor with acute or convalescent COVID-19. The V gene is TRBV4-1, the J gene TRBJ1-5, with D unclear. Sequencing was carried out using peripheral blood. The CDR3 sequence is CASSPSRYQPQHF. Here the CDR3 DNA reads TGCGCCAGCAGCCCAAGTCGGTATCAGCCCCAGCATTTT.